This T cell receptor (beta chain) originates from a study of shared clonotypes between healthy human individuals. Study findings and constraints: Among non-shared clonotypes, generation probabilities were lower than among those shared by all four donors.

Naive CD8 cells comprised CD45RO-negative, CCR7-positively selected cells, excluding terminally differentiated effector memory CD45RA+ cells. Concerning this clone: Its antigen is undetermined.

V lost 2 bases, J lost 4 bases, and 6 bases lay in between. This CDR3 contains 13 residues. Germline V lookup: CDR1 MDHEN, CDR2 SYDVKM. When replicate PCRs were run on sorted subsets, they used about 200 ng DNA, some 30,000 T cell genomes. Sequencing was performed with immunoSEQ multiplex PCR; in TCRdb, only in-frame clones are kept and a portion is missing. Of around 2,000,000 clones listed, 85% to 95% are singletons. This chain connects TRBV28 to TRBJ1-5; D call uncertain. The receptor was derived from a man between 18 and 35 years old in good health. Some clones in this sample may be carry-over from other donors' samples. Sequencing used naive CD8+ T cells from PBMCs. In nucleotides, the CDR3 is TGTGCCAGCAGTTTAGTCAATAATCAGCCCCAGCATTTT. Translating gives CASSLVNNQPQHF.